Each of the 8 T cell receptor beta chains below was sequenced from the same sample in a study of CD8 T cells in Susac syndrome. Random hexamers were used to reverse transcribe the RNA input (about 0.5 to 1 ug). TCRdb reprocessed the immunoSEQ multiplex PCR reads with MiXCR, giving one entry per CDR3 protein. The sample holds around 150,000 distinct CDR3 sequences, approximately 95% seen once. The material sequenced was CD4+ T cells from PBMCs. These receptors all stem from a human donor with Susac syndrome.

V usage is TRBV2 and J usage is TRBJ2-2; D call uncertain. V was trimmed by 6 bases and J by 3 bases, leaving 11 bases between them. The CDR3 has 14 amino acids. Germline CDR1 reads SNHLY; CDR2 reads FYNNEI. The CDR3 coding sequence is TGTGCCAGCAGGCCTCGACTGGACACCGGGGAGCTGTTTTTT. It codes for CASRPRLDTGELFF.

The J gene is TRBJ1-1, the V gene TRBV2; 7 bases match TRBD1. The germline gives CDR1 SNHLY, CDR2 FYNNEI. The CDR3 consists of 13 residues. After removal of 7 bases from V and 2 bases from J, the junction contained 4 bases not matched to a gene. The CDR3 nucleotides read TGTGCCAGCACTCAGGGGGGAAACACTGAAGCTTTCTTT. Translating it yields CASTQGGNTEAFF.

The chain recombines TRBV19 with TRBJ1-2; the D gene is possibly TRBD1 (5 bases). The V gene lost 5 bases and the J gene lost 2 bases, with 18 bases spanning the gap. The CDR3 is 16 residues long. In germline, CDR1 is LNHDA, CDR2 SQIVND (reference sequence). The CDR3 bases are TGTGCCAGTAGTCGGGACGGCGGAAACTTCAACTATGGCTACACCTTC. This codes for CASSRDGGNFNYGYTF.

CDR3 amino acids: CASSSTGVGANVLTF. The CDR3 DNA is TGTGCCAGCAGTTCCACAGGGGTCGGGGCCAACGTCCTGACTTTC. The chain combines TRBV28 with TRBJ2-6; 7 nucleotides align to TRBD1. Germline V gene sequence: CDR1 MDHEN, CDR2 SYDVKM. The V segment lost 4 bases and the J segment 4 bases; nucleotides outside the gene matches: 4. The CDR3 is 15 amino acids.

The chain has TRBV19 and TRBJ2-1; D call uncertain. Trimming left V 5 bases short and J 0 bases short, with 11 bases between. The CDR3 consists of 15 residues. Per the germline V gene, CDR1 is LNHDA and CDR2 is SQIVND (reference sequence). CDR3 in amino acids: CASSGGSGSYNEQFF. CDR3 in DNA: TGTGCCAGTAGTGGTGGGTCGGGCTCCTACAATGAGCAGTTCTTC.

The J gene is TRBJ2-7, the V gene TRBV7-6; D possibly corresponds to TRBD1 (5 bases). Trimming took off 4 bases at V and 1 base at J, with 8 bases between the two ends. This CDR3 spans 13 amino acids. Germline lookup yields CDR1 SGHVS and CDR2 FNYEAQ. The CDR3 loop reads CASSSQESYEQYF. As DNA, the CDR3 is TGTGCCAGCAGCTCACAGGAATCCTACGAGCAGTACTTC.

This rearrangement joins TRBV28 to TRBJ1-5, with a tentative D call TRBD1 (5 bases). Trimming left V 5 bases short and J 0 bases short, with 20 bases between. The CDR3 runs to 18 residues. Germline CDR1 is MDHEN and CDR2 is SYDVKM. The CDR3: CASSVGTIPAVSNQPQHF. The CDR3 DNA is TGTGCCAGCAGTGTCGGGACGATTCCCGCCGTTAGCAATCAGCCCCAGCATTTT.

V is TRBV25-1 and J is TRBJ2-1; unclear D gene. The CDR3 is 15 amino acids. Between the trimmed V and J ends, which lost 3 bases and 0 bases, there was a span of 9 bases. Germline CDR1 MGHDK, CDR2 SYGVNS. CDR3 bases: TGTGCCAGCAGTGATTATACGGCCTCCTACAATGAGCAGTTCTTC. It translates to CASSDYTASYNEQFF.